This T cell receptor (beta chain) was recorded in a study of radiation and T cells in renal cell carcinoma. Sequenced by immunoSEQ multiplex PCR; TCRdb stores in-frame clones only, minus some. The repertoire holds around 100,000 clones, approximately 82% seen once, with 6% to 9% in the top ten. Notes on this clone: The antigen is not known.

Germline CDR1 reads MDHEN; CDR2 reads SYDVKM. This CDR3 is built from 14 residues. The V and J ends lost 2 bases and 2 bases respectively, with 10 bases between them. Study-wide results and caveats: Without pretreatment biopsies, baseline tumor clonotype presence was undetermined. In blood, top tumor clones expanded by 2 weeks, shrinking by 4.

Time point here: blood 4 weeks post-SBRT, at nephrectomy. Treatment meaning: 15 Gy SBRT to primary tumor, nephrectomy 4 weeks later. After SBRT, blood was collected at 2 and 4 weeks, plus baseline. Clear cell pathology was present in this patient's renal cell carcinoma. The sequencing used blood, collected from a patient whose treatment included radiotherapy and nephrectomy. The chain combines TRBV28 with TRBJ2-7; D is unresolved. The clonotype comes from a man between 60 and 70 years old with renal cell carcinoma. The DNA for the CDR3 is TGTGCCAGCAGTTTAATCGGCAGCCCCTACGAGCAGTACTTC. Protein: CASSLIGSPYEQYF.